Following are 5 T cell receptor beta chains from one sample sequenced in a study of Ad26.COV2.S vaccination and SARS-CoV-2 variants. TCRdb keeps only in-frame clones here, not all; method: immunoSEQ multiplex PCR. The data contain 350,000 to 500,000 clones, roughly 87% of them seen just once; the ten biggest clones take up 2.5% to 3%. Treatment defined: about 20 received Ad26.COV2.S at low or high dose, single or two shots; roughly five received placebo; per-sample allocation not given. Day 63 following the first vaccine or placebo injection was when the samples were taken. Sequences were derived from peripheral blood, sampled in a trial of Ad26.COV2.S vaccine versus placebo. These receptors were obtained from a person aged 18 to 59 who received the Ad26.COV2.S COVID-19 vaccine or a placebo.

V and J are TRBV4-3 and TRBJ2-5; D is undetermined. The CDR3 loop spans 16 amino acids. Trimming shortened V by 1 base and J by 3 bases, and 15 bases separated the two germline ends. Germline V gene lookup returns CDR1 LGHNA and CDR2 YSLEER. The CDR3 DNA sequence: TGCGCCAGCAGCCAAGGCAGCCACCTTTCCAAAGAGACCCAGTACTTC. Translation: CASSQGSHLSKETQYF.

The chain carries TRBV11-2 and TRBJ1-1; 7 bases map to TRBD1. The V segment lost 7 bases and the J segment 3 bases; nucleotides outside the gene matches: 14. CDR3 size: 16 residues. The V gene's germline CDR1 is SGHAT and CDR2 FQNNGV. The DNA of the CDR3 is TGTGCCAGCACCCAGGGTCCCGACAGGGTAGACACTGAAGCTTTCTTT. As protein: CASTQGPDRVDTEAFF. Looking up the rest from reference TRBV11-2 and TRBJ1-1 gives the full variable domain: EAGVAQSPRYKIIEKRQSVAFWCNPISGHATLYWYQQILGQGPKLLIQFQNNGVVDDSQLPKDRFSAERLKGVDSTLKIQPAKLEDSAVYLCASTQGPDRVDTEAFFGQGTRLTVV.

J is TRBJ2-2 and V is TRBV9, with TRBD2 identical over 13 bases. The ends lost 4 bases at V and 3 bases at J; junction bases unmatched: 6. CDR1 and CDR2 from the germline V gene are SGDLS and YYNGEE. The CDR3 is 17 residues long. The CDR3 nucleotides are TGTGCCAGCAGCCCGACTAGCGGGAGGCCATACACCGGGGAGCTGTTTTTT. Its translation is CASSPTSGRPYTGELFF.

The rearrangement uses TRBV5-1 and TRBJ2-6, with 8 nucleotides matching TRBD1. Germline V gene lookup returns CDR1 SGHRS and CDR2 YFSETQ. This CDR3 region has 14 residues. Unmatched junction bases numbered 0, after V lost 4 bases and J lost 3 bases. The CDR3 spells CASSDRGGANVLTF. CDR3 coding DNA: TGCGCCAGCAGCGACAGGGGTGGGGCCAACGTCCTGACTTTC.

The chain recombines TRBV11-3 with TRBJ2-5, with D perhaps TRBD1 (6 bases). The germline CDR1 and CDR2 sequences are SGHNT and YENEEA. V lost 5 bases and J lost 1, with 8 bases in between. There are 13 residues in the CDR3. The CDR3 is CASSRTVQETQYF. CDR3 DNA sequence: TGTGCCAGCAGCCGGACAGTCCAAGAGACCCAGTACTTC.